This record concerns one TCR beta chain sequence. What this receptor recognizes is not known. No base quality information exists; no much larger clone differs at one position. This entry comes from a study of identical twins (dated by TCRdb to between 2015 and 2016). In terms of the full investigation: To test whether fetal clonotypes persist, the study used deep sequencing on TCR alpha and beta repertoires from monozygotic twins, unrelated adults of various ages, and cord blood. To rule out contamination, replicate twin experiments were performed at different times with different library preparation protocols.

The paper as a whole reports these results and caveats: Fewer insertions were carried by abundant cord blood beta clonotypes, a similar but weaker trend appeared in young adult naive repertoires, and no such trend appeared in memory repertoires. Compared with coincidental sharing between unrelated individuals, an excess of low generation-probability sequences was observed among out-of-frame TCR alpha sequences shared between twins. Excess twin sharing in beta out-of-frame sequences was weaker because fewer shared sequences lowered the signal-to-noise ratio. Zero-insertion analyses could be partly confounded by invariant T cells such as MAIT and iNKT, although diverse VJ usage argued against such confounding for most clonotypes. Because the same donors could not be followed over many years, conclusions were based on cross-sectional statistical analysis. In monozygotic twins, out-of-frame TCR alpha sharing was systematically underestimated by recombination models, although the models agreed with sharing between unrelated individuals.

Only healthy Caucasian donors were included. Three pairs of female monozygotic twins, all aged about 18 to 30 years, made up the twin cohort. CD4+ and CD8+ T cell populations were isolated with positive isolation kits from Invitrogen. Library generation was performed with 5' RACE. Sequencing instrument: Illumina HiSeq 2000. Template switching added a universal primer binding site, and the final cDNA carried a unique molecular identifier that allowed TCR cDNA molecules to be counted accurately. Specific primers in the conserved constant-segment region were used to synthesize first-strand cDNA for TCR alpha and beta chains. To control for contamination, each cDNA library was double barcoded with a SMART-Mk sample barcode plus Illumina barcodes. TruSeq adapter sequences and Illumina sample barcodes were added in two successive PCR steps. The Illumina HiSeq platform was used with custom primers to sequence TCR alpha and beta cDNA libraries. The paper's data handling went like this. MiGEC was used to process raw reads and extract unique molecular identifiers, and MiXCR was used to find CDR3 positions. For each individual, recombination models were inferred using an EM algorithm with the repgenHMM and IGoR tools. Shared clonotype analysis was performed with the tcR package in R, normalizing sharing by the product of cloneset sizes. To study raw recombination free of thymic and clonal selection effects, out-of-frame nonproductive sequences were analyzed. TCRdb ran its own pipeline on the public reads, namely fastp trimming at Q25 and MiXCR clone calling, and kept in-frame beta chains. Each entry is one CDR3 protein sequence, shown with its most common DNA and genes. The V and J calls reflect TCRdb's pipeline rather than the authors' work. The sample contains about 520,000 distinct CDR3 sequences, roughly a fifth of them found a single time. The ten most abundant clones make up about 0.91% of the sample.

The germline V end is reduced by 3 bases and the J end by 6 bases; junction bases left unmatched: 13. Looking up the germline V gene (reference sequence) yields CDR1 MNHEY and CDR2 SMNVEV. Its CDR3 holds 17 amino acids, cysteine through phenylalanine. Only the CDR3 portion is preserved as DNA: 51 bases, with reading frame beginning at the first base. The same specimen was also included in a second study, on T cells expressing NK-cell markers. The second source states: TCR beta-chain repertoires were profiled in sorted CD3+CD56+NKG2C+, CD3+CD56+NKG2C- and CD3+CD56-NKG2C+ T-cell subsets from about 8 donors. Seven of the eight sequenced donors were HCMV-seropositive and one was HCMV-seronegative. In several experiments an anti-gammadeltaTCR antibody was added to restrict sorting to alphabetaTCR-expressing T cells. In six or seven donors, the dominant CD3+CD56+NKG2C+ clonotypes ranked among the top 10 CD8+ clonotypes, making up about 1.0-7.5% of CD8+ T cells. Those dominant clonotypes were again the most abundant among CD3+CD56-NKG2C+ cells in a few donors, at roughly 25-65%. Whether the expanded NKG2C-expressing T cell clones were specific for HCMV antigens remained unclear. All eight donors whose samples were sequenced were randomly selected healthy volunteers, three of them men and five women. To determine HCMV serostatus, a commercial ELISA kit was used to detect HCMV-specific IgG in serum. MIGEC was used to demultiplex reads and group the reads by UMI, and MiTCR was used to assemble and quantify clonotypes. To exclude erroneous sequences, only TCR cDNA sequences supported by at least two reads were retained. The tcR package was used for downstream repertoire analysis, with clonotypes matched between fractions based on CDR3 nucleotide sequence plus V segment. VDJmatch was used to annotate antigen specificity against VDJdb, with one amino acid substitution in CDR3 allowed.

This sequence was found in a woman aged 18-30 years in good health. The material sequenced was CD4+ T cells sorted from blood. This receptor chain uses TRBV27 and TRBJ2-2, and 7 junction bases match TRBD1. The nucleotides read TGTGCCAGCAGTTTCCGTCTGGGGCAGGGGGTATCCGGGGAGCTGTTTTTT. Its translation reads: CASSFRLGQGVSGELFF.